Listed below are T cell receptor beta chains from one sample, sequenced in a study of cytomegalovirus exposure and HLA in healthy donors. Only in-frame clones appear in the TCRdb table, and some are missing; sequencing was by immunoSEQ multiplex PCR. The profile covers more than 80,000 clones, with more than 60% appearing a single time and 3% to 4% taken by the ten largest. Source material: PBMCs. The receptors derive from a man aged 55 to 70 in good health and CMV-seronegative. Both conserved end residues are part of each CDR3. Fields, in order: J gene, V gene, clone size, CDR3 protein. Only part of the rows carry a size: once, few, many, or a class if the clone is expanded.

j_gene: TRBJ1-5
v_gene: TRBV7-8
abundance: -
CDR3aa: CASSLGQGNGQPQHF

j_gene: TRBJ2-5
v_gene: TRBV6-5
abundance: -
CDR3aa: CASSSTGTLLETQYF

j_gene: TRBJ2-3
v_gene: TRBV7-9
abundance: few
CDR3aa: CASSTNSDTQYF

j_gene: TRBJ1-5
v_gene: TRBV7-2
abundance: -
CDR3aa: CASSVQGDQPQHF

j_gene: TRBJ2-7
v_gene: TRBV7-9
abundance: few
CDR3aa: CASSSGAGAPTSYEQYF

j_gene: TRBJ1-1
v_gene: TRBV7-2
abundance: -
CDR3aa: CASSLQVLGTEAFF

j_gene: TRBJ1-4
v_gene: TRBV6-5
abundance: -
CDR3aa: CASSYGDRDEKLFF

j_gene: TRBJ2-1
v_gene: TRBV30
abundance: -
CDR3aa: CAWRRGGWDEQFF

j_gene: TRBJ2-1
v_gene: TRBV4-1
abundance: -
CDR3aa: CASSSRLGTSGYNEQFF

j_gene: TRBJ1-6
v_gene: TRBV9
abundance: -
CDR3aa: CASSDGTAYNSPLHF

j_gene: TRBJ1-5
v_gene: TRBV4-1
abundance: -
CDR3aa: CASRLGHNSNQPQHF

j_gene: TRBJ1-2
v_gene: TRBV30
abundance: few
CDR3aa: CAWSVLNYGYTF

j_gene: TRBJ1-2
v_gene: TRBV2
abundance: -
CDR3aa: CASSTDRNYGYTF

j_gene: TRBJ2-3
v_gene: TRBV28
abundance: -
CDR3aa: CASRSGGLTDTQYF

j_gene: TRBJ1-1
v_gene: TRBV29-1
abundance: -
CDR3aa: CSAYSGVQNTEAFF

j_gene: TRBJ1-2
v_gene: TRBV4-1
abundance: -
CDR3aa: CASSPHPSGTGGEDGYTF